This entry lists 14 T cell receptor beta chains sequenced from one sample in a study of tumor-infiltrating lymphocytes in primary liver carcinoma. The authors took blood RNA from unsorted whole blood and also extracted germline DNA. A constant-region primer primed TCR beta cDNA synthesis from roughly 520 ng of total RNA. Slightly modified ARM-PCR with three nested multiplex PCR rounds yielded TCR beta libraries. The two initial PCR rounds, nine to eleven cycles each, used TRBV1-TRBV30 forward and C-beta reverse primers. TCRdb re-called the multiplex PCR reads with MiXCR, one entry per CDR3 protein. This sample has about 310,000 distinct CDR3 sequences; around three fifths occur once, and the top ten carry approximately 15%. The material sequenced was peripheral blood. The receptors derive from a woman aged 25 to 39 with primary liver carcinoma and hepatitis B virus infection.

This clonotype was detected only a few times. This may be a read error: a much more frequent sequence differs by one nucleotide. The rearrangement uses TRBV12-3 or TRBV12-4 and TRBJ2-3; D remains unclear. There are 11 residues in the CDR3. The CDR3 DNA follows: TGTGCCAGCAGCCCCACAGATATGCAGTATTTT. It specifies CASSPTDMQYF.

Comments on this clonotype: A much larger clone is a single base away; this may be a read error. This chain uses TRBV6-5 with TRBJ2-7, with 9 bases aligning to TRBD2. The CDR3 covers 13 residues. Per germline, CDR1 MNHEY and CDR2 SVGAGI. The CDR3 nucleotides read TGTGTCAGCAGCCGTAGCGGGAGTCAAAAGCAGTACTTC. Translating gives CVSSRSGSQKQYF.

This clonotype was detected a few times. V usage is TRBV29-1 and J usage is TRBJ2-3, with TRBD2 matching over 11 bases. The CDR3 runs to 17 residues. Germline CDR1 is SQVTM and CDR2 is ANQGSEA. V gave up 4 bases and J gave up 3 bases; unmatched junction bases: 12. Here the CDR3 reads CSVASFLLAGVTDTQYF. The CDR3 DNA reads as TGCAGCGTTGCCTCATTCTTACTAGCGGGAGTGACAGATACGCAGTATTTT.

This clonotype was found a few times. The chain combines TRBV6-5 with TRBJ2-1; no clear D gene. The germline V gene has CDR1 MNHEY and CDR2 SVGAGI. The germline V and J ends were trimmed by 5 bases and 0 bases, with 8 bases remaining between them. The CDR3 sequence is 14 residues long. The CDR3 region is CASSRSYSYNEQFF. The DNA of the CDR3 is TGTGCCAGCAGTAGGTCATACTCCTACAATGAGCAGTTCTTC.

The rearrangement uses TRBV28 and TRBJ1-2; 11 nucleotides match TRBD1. The CDR3 sequence is 15 residues long. In germline, CDR1 is MDHEN, CDR2 SYDVKM. The trim removed 7 bases at V and 4 bases at J, leaving 8 bases unmatched. This CDR3 reads CASKTGTGGGYGYTF. The CDR3 DNA reads TGTGCCAGCAAAACAGGGACAGGGGGAGGCTATGGCTACACCTTC.

To note about this clonotype: The junction departs from the called germline gene at one end, perhaps through a read error. This chain uses TRBV12-3 or TRBV12-4 with TRBJ2-1, with TRBD2 identical over 9 bases. The CDR3 contains 19 residues. As DNA, the CDR3 is TGTACCAGCAGTCCCGGTGGGGGTATGCGGCTAGCGGGACGGAATGAGCAGTTCTTC. This translates into CTSSPGGGMRLAGRNEQFF.

This clonotype was picked up many times. The V and J genes are TRBV2 and TRBJ2-2; 8 bases agree with TRBD2. The CDR3 contains 13 residues. V trimming: 4 bases; J trimming: 6 bases; junction bases outside the gene matches: 1. The germline gives CDR1 SNHLY, CDR2 FYNNEI. DNA of the CDR3: TGTGCCAGCAGTGCGGGAGGGGCCGGGGAGCTGTTTTTT. This codes for CASSAGGAGELFF.

Details on this clonotype: This sequence may be a read error, since a much larger clone differs from it by one base. The chain is built from TRBV6-6 and TRBJ2-2; D unclear. Per germline, CDR1 MNHNY and CDR2 SVGAGI (reference sequence). The CDR3 runs to 13 residues. DNA for the CDR3: TGTGCCAGCAATTGGCTGAACACCAGGGAGCTGTTTTTT. Translation gives CASNWLNTRELFF.

The rearrangement uses TRBV12-3 or TRBV12-4 and TRBJ1-2; the match to TRBD1 covers 8 bases. Trimming cost V 1 base and J 4 bases; bases outside gene matches: 5. The CDR3 is 15 residues long. The CDR3 is CASSLGQGAGYGYTF. The CDR3 nucleotides are TGTGCCAGCAGTTTAGGGCAGGGGGCCGGCTATGGCTACACCTTC.

As for this clonotype: With a much larger clone just one base away, this may be a read error. Here the CDR3 DNA reads TGTGCCAGCAGTTTCCCCCGGCAATGCTCCTACAATGAGCAGTTCTTC. Translated: CASSFPRQCSYNEQFF. V gene TRBV12-3 or TRBV12-4 combines with J gene TRBJ2-1, with D unclear. Trimming stripped 3 bases from V and 0 bases from J, with 12 bases between. The CDR3 extends over 16 amino acids.

This clonotype was detected only a few times. V is TRBV6-2 or TRBV6-3 and J is TRBJ2-6, with TRBD1 matching 7 bases. This CDR3 contains 17 residues. The V gene end was trimmed by 3 bases and the J gene end by 4 bases; junction bases not matched to a gene: 9. The germline CDR1 and CDR2 sequences are MNHEY and SVGEGT. The CDR3 protein is CASSYRGQLIGANVLTF. The CDR3, as DNA: TGTGCCAGCAGTTATAGGGGACAGCTAATCGGGGCCAACGTCCTGACTTTC.

Many counts were recorded for this clonotype. This chain connects TRBV6-5 to TRBJ2-1; TRBD1 or TRBD2 may be the D gene (5 bases each). Per germline, CDR1 MNHEY and CDR2 SVGAGI. Trimming took 0 bases from V and 2 from J, leaving 17 bases between them. This CDR3 is 18 amino acids long. The DNA of the CDR3 is TGTGCCAGCAGTTACTCCGGGGCCACGAAGGGCCCCTACAATGAGCAGTTCTTC. Protein: CASSYSGATKGPYNEQFF.

This clonotype was picked up a small number of times. A much larger clone lies one base from this, so it may be a read error. The V gene is TRBV4-2, the J gene TRBJ2-1, with unresolved D. This CDR3 comprises 16 residues. CDR1 and CDR2 from the germline V gene are LGHNA and YNFKEQ. This chain's CDR3 is CASSQEDRSSYNGQFF. CDR3 nucleotides: TGTGCCAGCAGCCAAGAAGACCGGAGCTCCTACAATGGGCAGTTCTTC.

As regards this clonotype: The conserved closing phenylalanine or tryptophan is absent in this CDR3, likely reflecting a read error. The rearrangement uses TRBV12-3 or TRBV12-4 and TRBJ2-3; 7 nucleotides match TRBD2. The CDR3 runs 22 residues. With V trimmed by 7 bases and J by 5 bases, 33 bases remained unmatched. CDR3 sequence: CASNRPEDIEGLRELHIDTQYL. The CDR3 DNA sequence: TGTGCCAGCAATCGGCCGGAGGATATTGAAGGTTTGCGGGAGCTTCATATAGATACGCAGTATCTT.